A selection of T cell receptor beta chains follows, all from one sample in a study of beta chain features in type 1 diabetes. Clones were read by immunoSEQ multiplex PCR, and TCRdb kept only the in-frame ones, dropping some. The table lists 200,000 to 250,000 clones, about 9.3% of them singletons. The sequencing input was naive CD4+ T cells from blood. Receptor source: a woman under 30 in good health. Both conserved end residues are part of each CDR3. A D gene is named only where the DNA matches it firmly. Clone size is given for some rows only: seen once, a few or many times, or a class if the clone is expanded.

clone_size	v_call	j_call	d_call	cdr3_nt	cdr3_aa
.	TRBV27	TRBJ2-7	.	TGTGCCAGCAGAGTGAAGGGACACGGCTACGAGCAGTACTTC	CASRVKGHGYEQYF
.	TRBV7-9	TRBJ1-1	.	TGTGCCGGGTTCCAAATCGGGGACATTGAAGCTTTCTTT	CAGFQIGDIEAFF
few	TRBV6-1	TRBJ1-2	.	TGTGCCAGCAGTCCCCCTCGGGCAGGGAACTATGGCTACACCTTC	CASSPPRAGNYGYTF
many	TRBV7-9	TRBJ2-5	.	TGTGCCAGCAGTAGGACAGCCCTCCAAGAGACCCAGTACTTC	CASSRTALQETQYF
.	TRBV12-5	TRBJ2-1	TRBD2	TGTGCTAGTGCCCCGGGGCAGAAGCGGGAGTCGTACAATGAGCAGTTCTTC	CASAPGQKRESYNEQFF
.	TRBV7-9	TRBJ2-1	.	TGTGCCAGCAGCAGGAGCAACAATGAGCAGTTCTTC	CASSRSNNEQFF
few	TRBV19	TRBJ2-3	.	TGTGCCACCAGACAGGTAGGGGGCACAGATACGCAGTATTTT	CATRQVGGTDTQYF
.	TRBV2	TRBJ2-1	.	TGTGCCAGCAGTGAAGCCCCGCGCCGGTGGAATGAGCAGTTCTTC	CASSEAPRRWNEQFF
few	TRBV28	TRBJ2-6	.	TGTGCCAGCAGTTTAGGAGGGACCGGGGCCAACGTCCTGACTTTC	CASSLGGTGANVLTF
.	TRBV5-1	TRBJ2-7	.	TGCGCCAGCAGGAACGGAGGGGACCCCAGGGCCCACGAGCAGTACTTC	CASRNGGDPRAHEQYF
.	TRBV19	TRBJ2-1	.	TGTGCCAGTAGTATAATGACAGGCTCCTACAATGAGCAGTTCTTC	CASSIMTGSYNEQFF
.	TRBV27	TRBJ2-5	TRBD1	TGTGCCAGCAGTCCTCGACAGGGGGAGACCCAGTACTTC	CASSPRQGETQYF
.	TRBV5-1	TRBJ2-1	.	TGCGCCAGCAGCTTGGTGGCAATCGGGGGGCCCACCTACAATGAGCAGTTCTTC	CASSLVAIGGPTYNEQFF
few	TRBV28	TRBJ2-7	.	TGTGCCAGCAGTTCCGCTATGCTGGGGGGAGTCCGCTACGAGCAGTACTTC	CASSSAMLGGVRYEQYF
.	TRBV7-2	TRBJ2-7	TRBD2	TGTGCCAGCAGCGTCAGGACTAGCCCAACCTACGAGCAGTACTTC	CASSVRTSPTYEQYF
.	TRBV30	TRBJ1-3	.	TGTGCCTGGGGGCCGAAGGCCTCTGGAAACACCATATATTTT	CAWGPKASGNTIYF
.	TRBV25-1	TRBJ2-5	TRBD1	TGTGCCAGCAGTCAACAGGGACAGGGACAGACCCAGTACTTC	CASSQQGQGQTQYF
few	TRBV9	TRBJ2-3	TRBD1	TGTGCCAGCAGCGTAGATCCCGGACAGGGGCCAGATACGCAGTATTTT	CASSVDPGQGPDTQYF
once	TRBV5-6	TRBJ2-7	.	TGTGCCAGCAGCTTATGGGGGGACCCCTACGAGCAGTACTTC	CASSLWGDPYEQYF
few	TRBV29-1	TRBJ1-1	.	TGCAGCGTTGATCGTGGGGCAGGTATGAACACTGAAGCTTTCTTT	CSVDRGAGMNTEAFF
few	TRBV2	TRBJ2-1	TRBD2	TGTGCCAATCCCGTGGGGGGGGCCTACAATGAGCAGTTCTTC	CANPVGGAYNEQFF
few	TRBV6-5	TRBJ2-1	TRBD2	TGTGCCAGCAGTGAGGGACTAGCCTACAATGAGCAGTTCTTC	CASSEGLAYNEQFF
.	TRBV14	TRBJ1-2	TRBD1	TGTGCCAGCAGCCAAGAATCTGGACAGGGCTATGGCTACACCTTC	CASSQESGQGYGYTF
.	TRBV7-2	TRBJ1-2	TRBD1	TGTGCCCCTTCCGGGACAGGCGACGGGGACTCCTATGGCTACACCTTC	CAPSGTGDGDSYGYTF
few	TRBV4-1	TRBJ2-7	.	TGCGCCAGCAGCCCGAGACAGGCCTACGAGCAGTACTTC	CASSPRQAYEQYF
few	TRBV7-2	TRBJ1-6	.	TGTGCCAGCAGCTTAATGCAGGGTCCTAATTCACCCCTCCACTTT	CASSLMQGPNSPLHF
few	TRBV9	TRBJ1-1	.	TGTGCCAGCAGCCGTGTCGTGGGGGGTTTCGCTGAAGCTTTCTTT	CASSRVVGGFAEAFF
few	TRBV5-1	TRBJ2-1	TRBD2	TGCGCCAGCAGCTCCAGGGAGGGCTCCTACAATGAGCAGTTCTTC	CASSSREGSYNEQFF
many	TRBV30	TRBJ2-1	.	TGTGCCGGGACTTTCGTGACAAGCTACAATGAGCAGTTCTTC	CAGTFVTSYNEQFF
few	TRBV10-2	TRBJ1-1	.	TGCGCCAGCAGTGAGTCGGCTACTGAAGCTTTCTTT	CASSESATEAFF
few	TRBV9	TRBJ2-3	TRBD2	TGTGCCAGCAGCGTAGGAGGGCGGGAGGGCACAGATACGCAGTATTTT	CASSVGGREGTDTQYF
.	TRBV19	TRBJ2-3	.	TGTGCCAGTAGTATACGACTACAGGGAAGCACAGATACGCAGTATTTT	CASSIRLQGSTDTQYF
few	TRBV7-9	TRBJ1-3	.	TGTGCCAGCAGTTGGGCGCCCAGGCAAAGGGGAAACACCATATATTTT	CASSWAPRQRGNTIYF
.	TRBV5-6	TRBJ2-3	TRBD2	TGTGCCAGCACCACAGGGACTAGCGGGAGGAGCGATACGCAGTATTTT	CASTTGTSGRSDTQYF
few	TRBV6-1	TRBJ2-5	TRBD1	TGTGCCAGCAGTGAAGGGACAGGGTTTTGGGAGACCCAGTACTTC	CASSEGTGFWETQYF
.	TRBV18	TRBJ2-4	TRBD2	TGTGCCAGCTCACCACTTCGACTAGCGGCGGAAATACTAGCCAAAAACATTCAGTACTTC	CASSPLRLAAEILAKNIQYF
.	TRBV18	TRBJ2-1	TRBD2	TGTGCCAGCTCACCAGTCTTTCGGCGGGAGAATGGTGAGCAGTTCTTC	CASSPVFRRENGEQFF
.	TRBV2	TRBJ2-7	TRBD2	TGTGCCAGCAGTGGGCCGACTAGCGGGACCTACGAGCAGTACTTC	CASSGPTSGTYEQYF
many	TRBV23-1	TRBJ2-7	TRBD1	TGCGCCAGCCCTCTTCGCTCCCAGGGACAGGGAATGAACGAGCAGTACTTC	CASPLRSQGQGMNEQYF
many	TRBV2	TRBJ2-7	.	TGTGCCAGCAGCCTAGCAGGGGTCTACGAGCAGTACTTC	CASSLAGVYEQYF
.	TRBV19	TRBJ1-1	TRBD1	TGTGCCAGTAGTATCCTCTTACGACAGGGGGCCGGACCTGAAGCTTTCTTT	CASSILLRQGAGPEAFF
.	TRBV30	TRBJ2-7	TRBD2	TGTGCCTGGAGTGCGGGACTAGCGGGAGTCTATGCCTACGAGCAGTACTTC	CAWSAGLAGVYAYEQYF
few	TRBV7-2	TRBJ2-5	TRBD2	TGTGCCAGCAGCTTAGGCCCCCTAGCGGGGGGCCAAGAGACCCAGTACTTC	CASSLGPLAGGQETQYF
.	TRBV29-1	TRBJ2-3	.	TGCAGCGTTGGAGGCGGGGAAAGAGATACGCAGTATTTT	CSVGGGERDTQYF
.	TRBV5-4	TRBJ2-3	TRBD2	TGTGCCAGCAGCATTACTAGCGGGGGAATTAGCACAGATACGCAGTATTTT	CASSITSGGISTDTQYF
.	TRBV5-6	TRBJ2-5	.	TGTGCCAGCAGCTTGCGGGAGACCCAGTACTTC	CASSLRETQYF
few	TRBV6-5	TRBJ1-1	TRBD1	TGTGCCAGCATGCTATCGGGACAGAAGAACACTGAAGCTTTCTTT	CASMLSGQKNTEAFF
few	TRBV5-1	TRBJ2-7	TRBD2	TGCGCCAGCAGCTTGGCGGGAGGCCACGAGCAGTACTTC	CASSLAGGHEQYF
.	TRBV7-9	TRBJ2-4	.	TGTGCCAGCAGCCCTTTTAGAGTCGGCATTCAGTACTTC	CASSPFRVGIQYF
few	TRBV4-1	TRBJ2-3	TRBD1	TGCGCCAGCAGCCACCTAGGTCGCCAGGGACAGGGGTCAGATACGCAGTATTTT	CASSHLGRQGQGSDTQYF
.	TRBV7-7	TRBJ2-7	TRBD2	TGTGCCAGCAGCCCAGCGGGATTAGGGGAGCAGTACTTC	CASSPAGLGEQYF